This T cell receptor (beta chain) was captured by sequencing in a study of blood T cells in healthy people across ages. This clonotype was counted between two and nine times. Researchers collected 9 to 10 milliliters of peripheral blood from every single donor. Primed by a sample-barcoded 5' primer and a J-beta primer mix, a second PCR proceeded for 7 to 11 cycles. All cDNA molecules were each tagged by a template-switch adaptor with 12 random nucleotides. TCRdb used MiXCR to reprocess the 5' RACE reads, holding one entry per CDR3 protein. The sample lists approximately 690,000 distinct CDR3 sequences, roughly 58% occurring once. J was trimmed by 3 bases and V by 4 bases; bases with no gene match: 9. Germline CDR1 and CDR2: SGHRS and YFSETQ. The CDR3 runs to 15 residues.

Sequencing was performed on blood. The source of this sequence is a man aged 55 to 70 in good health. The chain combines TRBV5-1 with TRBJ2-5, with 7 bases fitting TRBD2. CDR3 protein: CASSLLGLGKETQYF. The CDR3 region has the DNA TGCGCCAGCAGCCTACTAGGACTAGGAAAAGAGACCCAGTACTTC.